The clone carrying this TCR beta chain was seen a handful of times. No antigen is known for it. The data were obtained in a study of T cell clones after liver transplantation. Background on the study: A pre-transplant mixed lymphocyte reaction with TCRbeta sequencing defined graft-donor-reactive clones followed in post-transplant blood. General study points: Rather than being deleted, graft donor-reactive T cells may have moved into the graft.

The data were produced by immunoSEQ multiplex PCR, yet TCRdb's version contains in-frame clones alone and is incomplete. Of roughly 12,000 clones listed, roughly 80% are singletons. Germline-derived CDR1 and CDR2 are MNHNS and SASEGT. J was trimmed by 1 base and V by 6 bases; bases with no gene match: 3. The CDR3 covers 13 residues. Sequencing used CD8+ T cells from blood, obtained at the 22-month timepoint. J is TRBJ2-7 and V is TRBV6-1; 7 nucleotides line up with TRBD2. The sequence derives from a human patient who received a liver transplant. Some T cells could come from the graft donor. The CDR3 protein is CASRAGLSYEQYF. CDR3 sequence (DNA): TGTGCCAGCAGAGCGGGGTTATCCTACGAGCAGTACTTC.